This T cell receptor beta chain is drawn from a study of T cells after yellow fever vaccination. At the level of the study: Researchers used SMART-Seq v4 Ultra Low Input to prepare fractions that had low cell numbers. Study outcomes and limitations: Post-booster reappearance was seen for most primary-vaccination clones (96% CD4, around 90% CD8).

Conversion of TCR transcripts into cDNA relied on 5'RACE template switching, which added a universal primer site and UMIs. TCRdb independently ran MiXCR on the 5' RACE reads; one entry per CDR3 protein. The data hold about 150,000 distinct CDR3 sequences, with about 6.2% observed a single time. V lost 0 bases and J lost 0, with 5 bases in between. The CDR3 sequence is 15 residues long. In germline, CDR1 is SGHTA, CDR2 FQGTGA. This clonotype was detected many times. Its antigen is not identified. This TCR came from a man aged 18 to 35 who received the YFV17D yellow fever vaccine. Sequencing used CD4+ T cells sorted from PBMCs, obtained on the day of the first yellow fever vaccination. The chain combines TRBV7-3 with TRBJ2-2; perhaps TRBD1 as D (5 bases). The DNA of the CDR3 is TGTGCCAGCAGCTTAACCAGGGCGAACACCGGGGAGCTGTTTTTT. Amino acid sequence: CASSLTRANTGELFF.